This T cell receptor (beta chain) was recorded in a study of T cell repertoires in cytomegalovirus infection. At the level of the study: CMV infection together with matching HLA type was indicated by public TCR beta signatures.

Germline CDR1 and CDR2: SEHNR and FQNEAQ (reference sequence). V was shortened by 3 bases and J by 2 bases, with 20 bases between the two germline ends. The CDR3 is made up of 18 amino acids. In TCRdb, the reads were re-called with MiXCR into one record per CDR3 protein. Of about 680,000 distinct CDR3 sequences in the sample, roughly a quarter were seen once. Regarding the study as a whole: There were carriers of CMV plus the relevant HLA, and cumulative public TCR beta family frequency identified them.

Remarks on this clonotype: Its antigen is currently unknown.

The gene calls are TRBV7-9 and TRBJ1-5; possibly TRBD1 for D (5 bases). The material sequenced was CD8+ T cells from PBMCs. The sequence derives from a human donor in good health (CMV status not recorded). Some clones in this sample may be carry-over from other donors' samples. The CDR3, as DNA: TGTGCCAGCAGCTTGGGGCAGGGAAGAGTGAGTGGCAATCAGCCCCAGCATTTT. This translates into CASSLGQGRVSGNQPQHF.